This T cell receptor beta chain was obtained from a study of beta chain features in type 1 diabetes. Study-wide results and caveats: More deletions and fewer insertions at VDJ junctions were seen in type 1 diabetes patients. It was possible that PCR favored shorter templates, equally so in patients and controls.

Germline assignment: CDR1 SGHDT and CDR2 YYEEEE. The CDR3 length is 15 residues. V was clipped by 4 bases and J by 6 bases; unmatched bases: 9. Remarks on this clone: Its matching antigen is unknown.

The investigators reverse transcribed all of the isolated RNA, so they sequenced expressed TCRB transcripts. Sequencing used immunoSEQ multiplex PCR; TCRdb keeps in-frame clones, though not all of them. The sample yields 400,000 to 500,000 clones, roughly 13% seen once. Material for sequencing was naive CD4+ T cells from blood. The clonotype was recovered from a young man in good health. This chain connects TRBV5-6 to TRBJ1-2; 10 positions match TRBD1. In DNA form, the CDR3 reads TGTGCCAGCAGCCGCCTGGGACAGGGGTCTCATGGCTACACCTTC. Its protein product is CASSRLGQGSHGYTF.